This T cell receptor beta chain was captured in a study of T-cell memory formation after mild COVID-19. TCRdb itself ran the 5' RACE reads through MiXCR, one entry per CDR3 protein. The sample lists fewer than 350,000 distinct CDR3 sequences; approximately 16% were seen once. Per the germline V gene, CDR1 is SNHLY and CDR2 is FYNNEI. Germline trimming cut 6 bases from V and 2 bases from J; bases unmatched to any gene: 5. The CDR3 is 14 residues long. The chain couples TRBV2 to TRBJ1-1; 8 positions match TRBD1. This TCR was recovered from a man younger than 30 who had mild COVID-19 (a few samples of this study predate the infection). Cell type and time point are not known. The sequenced material came from PBMCs or a T cell subset sorted from them (not recorded which). The CDR3, as DNA: TGTGCCAGCAGCGGACAGGGCGGTAACACTGAAGCTTTCTTT. This codes for CASSGQGGNTEAFF.